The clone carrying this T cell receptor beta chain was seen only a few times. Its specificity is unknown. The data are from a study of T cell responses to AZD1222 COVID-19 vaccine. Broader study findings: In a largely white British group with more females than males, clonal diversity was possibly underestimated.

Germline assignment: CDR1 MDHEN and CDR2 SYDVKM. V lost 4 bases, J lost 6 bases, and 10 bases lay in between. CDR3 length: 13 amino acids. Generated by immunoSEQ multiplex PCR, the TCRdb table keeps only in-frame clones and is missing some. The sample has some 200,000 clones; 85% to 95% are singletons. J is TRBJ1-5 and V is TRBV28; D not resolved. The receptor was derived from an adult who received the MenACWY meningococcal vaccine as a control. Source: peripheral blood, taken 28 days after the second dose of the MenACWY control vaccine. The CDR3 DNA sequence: TGTGCCAGCAGTTCAGGATACCCTCAGCCCCAGCATTTT. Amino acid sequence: CASSSGYPQPQHF.